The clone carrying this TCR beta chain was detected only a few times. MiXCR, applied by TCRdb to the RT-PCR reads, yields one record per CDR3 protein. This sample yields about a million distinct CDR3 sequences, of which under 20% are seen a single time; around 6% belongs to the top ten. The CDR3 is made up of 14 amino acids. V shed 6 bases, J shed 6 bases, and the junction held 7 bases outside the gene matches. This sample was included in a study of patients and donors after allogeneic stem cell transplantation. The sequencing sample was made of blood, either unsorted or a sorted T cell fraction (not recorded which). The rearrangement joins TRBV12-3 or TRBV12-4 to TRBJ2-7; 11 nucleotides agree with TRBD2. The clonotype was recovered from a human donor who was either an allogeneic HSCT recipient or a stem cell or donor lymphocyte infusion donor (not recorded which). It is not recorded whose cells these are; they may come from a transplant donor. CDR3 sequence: CASRPSSGGFEQYF. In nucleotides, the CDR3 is TGTGCCAGCAGACCCTCTAGCGGGGGGTTCGAGCAGTACTTC.